This T cell receptor beta chain was obtained from a study of OX40 agonist ivuxolimab in advanced cancers. Study context: At roughly 83% male, the cohort had a mean age of about 60 years, ranging from roughly 20 to 90. One hepatocellular carcinoma and two cutaneous melanoma patients partially responded.

Autoimmune disease history or systemic immunosuppression led to patient exclusion. The V gene lost 7 bases and the J gene lost 4 bases, with 13 bases spanning the gap. Per germline, CDR1 MRHNA and CDR2 SNTAGT. The CDR3 runs to 14 residues. Assay used: immunoSEQ multiplex PCR; TCRdb lists only in-frame clones, some missing. The sample carries about 77,000 clones, around 85% recorded once. Specimen: CD4+ or CD8+ T cells sorted from blood, collected in a trial of the OX40 agonist ivuxolimab. The clonotype originates from an adult with an advanced solid tumor such as melanoma, head and neck, liver or kidney cancer. The chain couples TRBV6-4 to TRBJ2-2, with D possibly TRBD2 on 6 matching bases. CDR3 in DNA: TGTGCCAGCAAAAGGGACTGGGGCACCGGGGAGCTGTTTTTT. Its protein is CASKRDWGTGELFF.